This T cell receptor beta chain was profiled in a study of blood T cell repertoires in COVID-19. For the study at large: The samples span acute and convalescent COVID-19 from the United States, Italy and Spain.

CDR1 and CDR2 (germline): SGHDT, YYEEEE. There are 15 residues in the CDR3. V lost 7 bases to trimming and J lost 0 bases, with 11 bases between them. TCRdb's table, derived via immunoSEQ multiplex PCR, lists solely in-frame clones and lacks some. In the table there are a few hundred thousand clones, more than 75% of which are singletons. This TCR came from a human donor with acute or convalescent COVID-19. The donor label of this sample is uncertain. Sequencing was carried out using peripheral blood. The V call is TRBV5-6, the J call TRBJ2-6, with D tentatively TRBD1 (6 bases). In nucleotides, the CDR3 is TGTGCCAGCCGGGACACCAGCTCTGGGGCCAACGTCCTGACTTTC. Its protein is CASRDTSSGANVLTF.